The rows below give T cell receptor beta chains drawn from one sample of a study of blood T cell repertoires in COVID-19. Repertoires were generated with immunoSEQ multiplex PCR, while TCRdb's copy carries only in-frame clones and drops some. The table includes fewer than 80,000 clones, 75% to 90% detected once. The sample taken for sequencing was peripheral blood. The receptors stem from an elderly man with COVID-19, enrolled during active disease. Both conserved end residues are part of each CDR3. A D gene is named only where the DNA matches it firmly. Where a row states a size, it is once, few, many or the class of an expanded clone; other rows omit it.

size: NA
V: TRBV12-3/TRBV12-4
D: TRBD1
J: TRBJ1-4
CDR3: CASRRDSGEKLFF
DNA: TGTGCCAGCAGGCGGGACAGTGGCGAAAAACTGTTTTTT

size: once
V: TRBV7-3
D: NA
J: TRBJ1-1
CDR3: CASSFQGSGTEAFF
DNA: TGTGCCAGCAGCTTCCAGGGAAGTGGAACTGAAGCTTTCTTT

size: NA
V: TRBV7-2
D: NA
J: TRBJ1-3
CDR3: CASGGGGTSRGNTIYF
DNA: TGTGCCAGCGGGGGTGGCGGGACCTCGAGGGGAAACACCATATATTTT

size: few
V: TRBV5-4
D: NA
J: TRBJ2-7
CDR3: CASSLGQDYEQYF
DNA: TGTGCCAGCAGCTTGGGACAGGATTACGAGCAGTACTTC

size: once
V: TRBV10-3
D: TRBD1
J: TRBJ1-4
CDR3: CAIRGADRENEKLFF
DNA: TGTGCCATCAGGGGAGCGGACAGGGAGAATGAAAAACTGTTTTTT

size: once
V: TRBV6-1
D: NA
J: TRBJ2-3
CDR3: CASSEVSRTGGALRADTQYF
DNA: TGTGCCAGCAGTGAAGTTTCCCGGACGGGGGGCGCCCTCAGGGCCGATACGCAGTATTTT

size: NA
V: TRBV2
D: TRBD2
J: TRBJ2-1
CDR3: CASSEIAGANEQFF
DNA: TGTGCCAGCAGTGAGATAGCGGGGGCCAATGAGCAGTTCTTC

size: once
V: TRBV7-9
D: TRBD1
J: TRBJ1-2
CDR3: CASSFAGGNYGYTF
DNA: TGTGCCAGCAGCTTCGCAGGGGGGAACTATGGCTACACCTTC

size: NA
V: TRBV14
D: TRBD1
J: TRBJ2-7
CDR3: CASSHRTGGIHEQYF
DNA: TGTGCCAGCAGCCACCGGACAGGGGGCATCCACGAGCAGTACTTC

size: NA
V: TRBV5-1
D: TRBD1
J: TRBJ1-3
CDR3: CASSEDRIYSSGNTIYF
DNA: TGCGCCAGCAGCGAGGACAGGATCTACAGCTCTGGAAACACCATATATTTT

size: NA
V: TRBV15
D: NA
J: TRBJ2-5
CDR3: CATSREGQTETQYF
DNA: TGTGCCACCAGCAGAGAAGGACAGACAGAGACCCAGTACTTC

size: NA
V: TRBV7-9
D: NA
J: TRBJ1-5
CDR3: CASSLASGNQPQHF
DNA: TGTGCCAGCAGCTTAGCGAGCGGAAATCAGCCCCAGCATTTT

size: NA
V: TRBV11-3
D: NA
J: TRBJ2-7
CDR3: CASSLDNGRTYEQYF
DNA: TGTGCCAGCAGCTTAGATAATGGCAGGACCTACGAGCAGTACTTC

size: NA
V: TRBV5-6
D: NA
J: TRBJ1-2
CDR3: CASRPPRQGYNYGYTF
DNA: TGTGCCAGCAGACCTCCCCGGCAGGGCTATAACTATGGCTACACCTTC

size: NA
V: TRBV5-5
D: NA
J: TRBJ1-2
CDR3: CASSFGAIQGNYGYTF
DNA: TGTGCCAGCAGCTTTGGGGCGATACAGGGAAACTATGGCTACACCTTC

size: NA
V: TRBV4-2
D: TRBD2
J: TRBJ2-3
CDR3: CASSQLTSGGAVDTQYF
DNA: TGTGCCAGCAGCCAACTAACTAGCGGGGGGGCCGTAGATACGCAGTATTTT

size: NA
V: TRBV10-3
D: TRBD2
J: TRBJ2-7
CDR3: CAIRVDGGSPSYEQYF
DNA: TGTGCCATCAGGGTTGACGGGGGGAGCCCGTCCTACGAGCAGTACTTC

size: NA
V: TRBV4-2
D: NA
J: TRBJ2-3
CDR3: CASSQDSPKDTQYF
DNA: TGTGCCAGCAGCCAAGATAGTCCAAAAGATACGCAGTATTTT

size: NA
V: TRBV10-1
D: TRBD1
J: TRBJ1-5
CDR3: CASKPDRGHQPQHF
DNA: TGCGCCAGTAAACCCGACAGGGGCCATCAGCCCCAGCATTTT

size: NA
V: TRBV3-1/TRBV3-2
D: NA
J: TRBJ1-1
CDR3: CASSLSGNTEAFF
DNA: TGTGCCAGCAGCCTCTCAGGGAACACTGAAGCTTTCTTT

size: NA
V: TRBV28
D: NA
J: TRBJ2-7
CDR3: CATQGMSTYEQYF
DNA: TGTGCCACCCAGGGAATGTCGACCTACGAGCAGTACTTC

size: NA
V: TRBV6-2/TRBV6-3
D: NA
J: TRBJ2-5
CDR3: CASSSIRGWGTQYF
DNA: TGTGCCAGCAGCTCGATCAGGGGCTGGGGGACCCAGTACTTC

size: NA
V: TRBV6-6
D: NA
J: TRBJ2-7
CDR3: CASSYFVRSYEQYF
DNA: TGTGCCAGCAGTTACTTTGTCAGGTCCTACGAGCAGTACTTC

size: NA
V: TRBV11-3
D: TRBD1
J: TRBJ2-5
CDR3: CASSLADRGDRRIQETQYF
DNA: TGTGCCAGCAGTTTAGCCGACAGGGGTGACCGGAGGATCCAAGAGACCCAGTACTTC

size: NA
V: TRBV12-3/TRBV12-4
D: NA
J: TRBJ2-7
CDR3: CASSYGVPDEQYF
DNA: TGTGCCAGCAGTTACGGGGTACCGGACGAGCAGTACTTC

size: NA
V: TRBV27
D: NA
J: TRBJ1-5
CDR3: CASSPDRSDGFGQPQHF
DNA: TGTGCCAGCAGTCCCGACAGATCGGACGGTTTCGGACAGCCCCAGCATTTT

size: NA
V: TRBV5-1
D: TRBD1
J: TRBJ2-6
CDR3: CASSFFTGAGANVLTF
DNA: TGCGCCAGCAGCTTCTTCACAGGGGCTGGGGCCAACGTCCTGACTTTC

size: once
V: TRBV9
D: TRBD2
J: TRBJ2-3
CDR3: CASSATSGGDTDTQYF
DNA: TGTGCCAGCAGCGCGACTAGCGGGGGGGACACAGATACGCAGTATTTT

size: once
V: TRBV28
D: NA
J: TRBJ1-2
CDR3: CASRDSSNYGYTF
DNA: TGTGCCAGCCGCGACAGTTCTAACTATGGCTACACCTTC

size: NA
V: TRBV11-2
D: NA
J: TRBJ1-1
CDR3: CASSLSGKVDPEAFF
DNA: TGTGCCAGCAGCCTCTCCGGGAAAGTGGACCCTGAAGCTTTCTTT

size: NA
V: TRBV11-3
D: TRBD1
J: TRBJ2-7
CDR3: CASSLGGQGSYEQYF
DNA: TGTGCCAGCAGCTTAGGCGGACAGGGGTCCTACGAGCAGTACTTC

size: NA
V: TRBV2
D: NA
J: TRBJ1-4
CDR3: CASSEAPSGKLFF
DNA: TGTGCCAGCAGTGAAGCCCCTAGCGGAAAACTGTTTTTT

size: NA
V: TRBV5-1
D: TRBD1
J: TRBJ1-2
CDR3: CASSTGTANYGYTF
DNA: TGCGCCAGCAGCACCGGGACAGCAAACTATGGCTACACCTTC

size: NA
V: TRBV10-3
D: TRBD1
J: TRBJ1-2
CDR3: CAISESGQGFGYTF
DNA: TGTGCCATCAGTGAGTCCGGACAGGGGTTTGGCTACACCTTC

size: NA
V: TRBV18
D: NA
J: TRBJ1-3
CDR3: CASSPSGNTIYF
DNA: TGTGCCAGCTCACCATCGGGAAACACCATATATTTT

size: NA
V: TRBV18
D: TRBD1
J: TRBJ1-6
CDR3: CASSLGTGLSPLHF
DNA: TGTGCCAGCTCACTGGGGACAGGGCTGTCACCCCTCCACTTT

size: NA
V: TRBV15
D: TRBD2
J: TRBJ2-5
CDR3: CATSRVPRQSGGETQYF
DNA: TGTGCCACCAGCAGAGTCCCCCGGCAGTCGGGAGGGGAGACCCAGTACTTC

size: NA
V: TRBV11-2
D: NA
J: TRBJ2-6
CDR3: CASSFGNSYSGANVLTF
DNA: TGTGCCAGCAGCTTCGGGAATAGTTACTCTGGGGCCAACGTCCTGACTTTC

size: NA
V: TRBV7-2
D: TRBD1
J: TRBJ1-1
CDR3: CASSLEPGQGKTEAFF
DNA: TGTGCCAGCAGCTTAGAACCGGGACAGGGAAAGACTGAAGCTTTCTTT

size: NA
V: TRBV4-2
D: TRBD1
J: TRBJ1-2
CDR3: CASSQARQGAYGYTF
DNA: TGTGCCAGCAGCCAAGCCCGACAGGGAGCCTATGGCTACACCTTC

size: NA
V: TRBV2
D: TRBD1
J: TRBJ1-5
CDR3: CASSSEGAQPQHF
DNA: TGTGCCAGCAGTTCCGAGGGGGCTCAGCCCCAGCATTTT

size: NA
V: TRBV10-3
D: TRBD1
J: TRBJ1-2
CDR3: CAIGTGHGYTF
DNA: TGTGCCATCGGGACAGGGCACGGCTACACCTTC

size: NA
V: TRBV7-2
D: TRBD1
J: TRBJ1-3
CDR3: CASRPQGAGNTIYF
DNA: TGTGCCAGCAGACCACAGGGGGCTGGAAACACCATATATTTT

size: NA
V: TRBV25-1
D: TRBD2
J: TRBJ2-7
CDR3: CASSPLGLADYEQYF
DNA: TGTGCCAGCAGTCCTCTGGGGCTAGCGGACTACGAGCAGTACTTC

size: NA
V: TRBV6-5
D: TRBD1
J: TRBJ2-2
CDR3: CASSSGQAPTGELFF
DNA: TGTGCCAGCAGCTCGGGACAGGCGCCCACCGGGGAGCTGTTTTTT

size: once
V: TRBV18
D: NA
J: TRBJ2-7
CDR3: CASSPERLSSYEQYF
DNA: TGTGCCAGCTCACCAGAGCGGTTAAGCTCCTACGAGCAGTACTTC

size: NA
V: TRBV18
D: NA
J: TRBJ2-7
CDR3: CASSPGNSYEQYF
DNA: TGTGCCAGCTCACCGGGCAACTCCTACGAGCAGTACTTC

size: NA
V: TRBV5-1
D: TRBD1
J: TRBJ1-2
CDR3: CASSSGQAAGGYTF
DNA: TGCGCCAGCAGCTCGGGACAGGCCGCGGGGGGCTACACCTTC

size: once
V: TRBV5-1
D: TRBD1
J: TRBJ1-2
CDR3: CASSQDRASGYTF
DNA: TGCGCCAGCAGCCAAGACAGGGCCAGTGGCTACACCTTC

size: NA
V: TRBV19
D: TRBD1
J: TRBJ2-1
CDR3: CASSTDRVNEQFF
DNA: TGTGCCAGTAGTACCGACAGGGTGAATGAGCAGTTCTTC

size: NA
V: TRBV29-1
D: TRBD1
J: TRBJ1-2
CDR3: CSVDTGVYGYTF
DNA: TGCAGCGTGGACACAGGGGTCTATGGCTACACCTTC

size: NA
V: TRBV7-9
D: NA
J: TRBJ1-3
CDR3: CASSPSVRAGNTIYF
DNA: TGTGCCAGCAGCCCGTCGGTCAGGGCTGGAAACACCATATATTTT

size: NA
V: TRBV6-5
D: NA
J: TRBJ1-5
CDR3: CASRTASNQPQHF
DNA: TGTGCCAGCAGGACAGCGAGCAATCAGCCCCAGCATTTT

size: once
V: TRBV5-1
D: TRBD1
J: TRBJ1-6
CDR3: CASSLTVQGTSYNSPLHF
DNA: TGCGCCAGCAGCTTGACGGTACAGGGGACCTCCTATAATTCACCCCTCCACTTT

size: few
V: TRBV11-2
D: NA
J: TRBJ1-4
CDR3: CASSLWGGEKLFF
DNA: TGTGCCAGCAGCTTATGGGGGGGCGAAAAACTGTTTTTT

size: NA
V: TRBV6-6
D: NA
J: TRBJ2-3
CDR3: CASSYRTLWSTDTQYF
DNA: TGTGCCAGCAGTTACCGGACACTATGGAGCACAGATACGCAGTATTTT

size: NA
V: TRBV7-9
D: TRBD1
J: TRBJ2-5
CDR3: CASSLRLGGAETQYF
DNA: TGTGCCAGCAGCTTACGTTTAGGGGGCGCAGAGACCCAGTACTTC

size: NA
V: TRBV15
D: NA
J: TRBJ2-5
CDR3: CATSRSGQGGETQYF
DNA: TGTGCCACCAGCAGATCCGGCCAGGGAGGCGAGACCCAGTACTTC